The rows below give T cell receptor beta chains drawn from one sample of a study of identical twins. TCRdb recomputed calls from the 5' RACE reads with MiXCR, one row per CDR3 protein. The sample comprises about 690,000 distinct CDR3 sequences, roughly 6% of which are singletons, and under 2% rests with the top ten. The specimen sequenced was naive T cells sorted from blood. The receptors derive from a man aged 18 to 29 in good health. Each CDR3 is given with its conserved first and last residue. The D gene is left open where the match is weak.

V	D	J	CDR3
TRBV4-3	TRBD2	TRBJ2-5	CASSPSGLAGVETQYF
TRBV2	TRBD2	TRBJ2-1	CASSSGTSAIYNEQFF
TRBV5-1	TRBD2	TRBJ2-4	CASSVGLAGGPRFQYF
TRBV4-2	TRBD2	TRBJ2-1	CASSQDLGLAAYNEQFF
TRBV25-1	-	TRBJ1-5	CASSETGTDQPQHF
TRBV6-1	-	TRBJ1-1	CASSQLRDGNTEAFF
TRBV4-2	-	TRBJ2-1	CASRLTGRGDEQFF
TRBV7-3	-	TRBJ2-1	CASSLNGGLSYNEQFF
TRBV12-3/TRBV12-4	-	TRBJ2-5	CASSLAEIQETQYF
TRBV12-3/TRBV12-4	-	TRBJ2-2	CASAREGGAGTGELFF
TRBV11-2	-	TRBJ2-1	CASELSSYNEQFF
TRBV2	TRBD1	TRBJ1-2	CARWTGGTYGYTF
TRBV7-9	-	TRBJ2-7	CASSLETGADRYF
TRBV7-2	-	TRBJ2-3	CASSLNYRTQYF
TRBV15	-	TRBJ2-7	CATSRDANRVREQYF
TRBV29-1	-	TRBJ2-3	CSVEDTDTQYF
TRBV27	TRBD2	TRBJ2-3	CASRKSLAGGLMGTDTQYF
TRBV6-1	-	TRBJ1-4	CASSPGQRNEKLFF
TRBV29-1	-	TRBJ1-1	CSVGGGGGTEAFF
TRBV14	TRBD2	TRBJ2-1	CASSQGSGRAEEQFF
TRBV28	TRBD2	TRBJ2-3	CASSRRLGTRVTDTQYF
TRBV30	TRBD2	TRBJ2-1	CAWTSGDPYNEQFF
TRBV7-9	TRBD2	TRBJ2-1	CASSSPSGRMRDEQFF
TRBV4-2	-	TRBJ1-4	CASSQGDEKLFF
TRBV5-1	-	TRBJ1-1	CASSPNRYSEAFF
TRBV27	-	TRBJ2-1	CASSWGWGRGDNEQFF
TRBV12-3/TRBV12-4	-	TRBJ1-3	CASTRGSGNTIYF
TRBV15	-	TRBJ1-5	CATSRMAGAEYSNQPQHF
TRBV27	-	TRBJ2-1	CASSFGGVEQFF
TRBV6-5	-	TRBJ1-6	CASSSLDNSPLHF
TRBV12-3/TRBV12-4	-	TRBJ1-2	CASSLDINFNYGYTF
TRBV5-1	TRBD1	TRBJ2-3	CASSLSGQSFTDTQYF
TRBV12-3/TRBV12-4	TRBD2	TRBJ2-1	CASNKGTSGYNEQFF
TRBV5-6	-	TRBJ2-2	CASSQSANTGELFF